This T cell receptor (beta chain) was sequenced in a study of blood T cells in healthy people across ages. Findings and limits, study-wide: The study found TCR beta diversity correlated strongly with naive T cell percentage.

Using a J-beta primer mix together with a sample-barcoded 5' primer, a second PCR was run for about 6 to 11 cycles. TCRdb re-analysed the 5' RACE reads in MiXCR, keeping a single row per CDR3 protein. The table includes approximately 850,000 distinct CDR3 sequences, under 55% detected once. Trimming took 0 bases from V and 5 from J, leaving 8 bases between them. The CDR3 has 13 residues. From germline, CDR1 is SGDLS and CDR2 YYNGEE. This clonotype was observed a single time. Its antigen is unknown. This clonotype originated in a man in his 60s in good health. This chain joins TRBV9 and TRBJ1-1; D is perhaps TRBD1 (6 bases). Sequenced: blood. For the CDR3, the DNA is TGTGCCAGCAGCGTAGCTACAGGGACTGAAGCTTTCTTT. It translates to CASSVATGTEAFF.